This T cell receptor (beta chain) was recovered during a study of read filtering for tumor transcriptome and immune sequencing. This clonotype was recorded at least ten times. The antigen remains undetermined. General study points: Correlation between methods rose after single-read clonotypes were removed.

Trimming stripped 4 bases from V and 3 bases from J, with 13 bases between. Germline V gene data show CDR1 as SGHRS and CDR2 as YFSETQ. The CDR3 covers 14 residues. From roughly 390 ng of RNA, a library with molecular barcoded alpha/delta and beta/gamma adaptors was made. TCRdb reprocessed the reads via MiXCR and lists one record per CDR3 protein. The sample lists approximately 90,000 distinct CDR3 sequences, 9% to 15% occurring once. The sample comprised a population of CD138-negative cells sorted from bone marrow. V is TRBV5-1 and J is TRBJ2-5; a possible D gene is TRBD1 (6 bases). The TCR comes from a donor aged 40 or older with multiple myeloma. CDR3 nucleotides: TGCGCCAGCAGCCAAGGACAGCTCAAAGAGACCCAGTACTTC. Its translation: CASSQGQLKETQYF. The full variable domain, completed using reference TRBV5-1 and TRBJ2-5, is KAGVTQTPRYLIKTRGQQVTLSCSPISGHRSVSWYQQTPGQGLQFLFEYFSETQRNKGNFPGRFSGRQFSNSRSEMNVSTLELGDSALYLCASSQGQLKETQYFGPGTRLLVL.